One and the same sample provided the 18 T cell receptor beta chains below, sequenced in a study of blood T cell repertoires in COVID-19. Produced via immunoSEQ multiplex PCR; TCRdb's table is partial and in-frame only. The table lists fewer than 150,000 clones, around 84% of them singletons. The source material was peripheral blood. The receptors come from a human donor in a cohort sampled during active COVID-19.

The chain has TRBV6-2 or TRBV6-3 and TRBJ1-4; the D gene is possibly TRBD1 (5 bases). This CDR3 spans 15 amino acids. V was pared by 7 bases and J by 7 bases, with 19 bases between. Germline V lookup: CDR1 MNHEY, CDR2 SVGEGT. The CDR3 DNA sequence: TGTGCCAGCACCCCGCTGGGGGGACGTGGTGAAAAACTGTTTTTT. This gives the protein CASTPLGGRGEKLFF.

The rearrangement uses TRBV2 and TRBJ1-5; TRBD1 is a possible D gene (5 bases). Trimming took 3 bases from V and 4 from J, leaving 10 bases between them. This CDR3 has 14 amino acids. Germline values: CDR1 SNHLY, CDR2 FYNNEI. The CDR3 DNA reads TGTGCCAGCAGTGATCGGGGGGGGAATCAGCCCCAGCATTTT. It specifies CASSDRGGNQPQHF.

This clone has a handful of counts. The chain joins TRBV10-3 to TRBJ1-3; 7 bases match TRBD1. V was clipped by 6 bases and J by 2 bases; unmatched bases: 7. Germline V lookup: CDR1 ENHRY, CDR2 SYGVKD. CDR3 size: 15 residues. CDR3: CAIRTQGLAGNTIYF. In DNA, the CDR3 is TGTGCCATCAGGACACAGGGGCTTGCTGGAAACACCATATATTTT.

This chain links TRBV4-3 with TRBJ2-3; 12 bases are a match to TRBD2. V gave up 1 base and J gave up 4 bases; unmatched junction bases: 15. Germline V CDR1 and CDR2: LGHNA, YSLEER. The CDR3 length is 20 residues. The CDR3 nucleotides read TGCGCCAGCAGCCAAGGTCCCGCTAGCGGGGGGGCCGGGAAATCAGATACGCAGTATTTT. Protein sequence: CASSQGPASGGAGKSDTQYF.

The chain joins TRBV6-5 to TRBJ1-2; the D gene is possibly TRBD1 (6 bases). V shed 7 bases and J shed 14 bases, with 17 bases lying between them. Germline assignment: CDR1 MNHEY and CDR2 SVGAGI. This CDR3 region has 11 residues. CDR3 bases: TGTGCCAGCACCCTTAACAGGGTTGGGACCTTC. Translated: CASTLNRVGTF.

V and J are TRBV6-5 and TRBJ2-7; TRBD1 agrees at 10 bases. This CDR3 region has 14 residues. CDR1 MNHEY and CDR2 SVGAGI come from the germline V gene. Trimming cost V 6 bases and J 5 bases; bases outside gene matches: 7. CDR3 DNA sequence: TGTGCCAGCAGACCGGGACAGGGGTTCAACGAGCAGTACTTC. Protein: CASRPGQGFNEQYF.

V usage is TRBV7-3 and J usage is TRBJ2-1; TRBD1 matches at 9 bases. Looked up from germline, CDR1 is SGHTA and CDR2 is FQGTGA. The CDR3 consists of 15 residues. Trimming cost V 4 bases and J 7 bases; bases outside gene matches: 8. CDR3 DNA: TGTGCCAGCAGCTCTAGGACAGGGGTAGGGAATGAGCAGTTCTTC. Its translation: CASSSRTGVGNEQFF.

The chain couples TRBV5-5 to TRBJ2-7, with TRBD1 as a possible D gene (6 bases). Trimming took off 4 bases at V and 4 bases at J, with 15 bases between the two ends. Germline V gene sequence: CDR1 SGHKS, CDR2 YYEKEE (reference sequence). This CDR3 comprises 14 residues. CDR3 sequence reads: CASSPGPGEYEQYF. CDR3 DNA sequence: TGTGCCAGCAGCCCTGGCCCAGGGGAGTACGAGCAGTACTTC.

The V call is TRBV4-3, the J call TRBJ1-3; no definite D call. This CDR3 comprises 15 residues. Germline V gene sequence: CDR1 LGHNA, CDR2 YSLEER. With 2 bases removed from V and 0 bases from J, the gap between germline ends came to 8 bases. This CDR3 is CASSQRLFSGNTIYF. Here the CDR3 DNA reads TGCGCCAGCAGCCAAAGACTGTTCTCTGGAAACACCATATATTTT.

This chain connects TRBV9 to TRBJ2-5, with TRBD1 matching over 8 bases. The CDR3 runs 16 residues. V lost 4 bases and J lost 0; bases outside the gene matches: 8. Germline assignment: CDR1 SGDLS and CDR2 YYNGEE. The CDR3 reads CASSPVDRVYQETQYF. CDR3 DNA sequence: TGTGCCAGCAGCCCAGTGGACAGGGTGTACCAAGAGACCCAGTACTTC.

This clone has just one count. The chain couples TRBV28 to TRBJ1-1; D is unclear. The germline gives CDR1 MDHEN, CDR2 SYDVKM. The CDR3 is 14 residues long. V was shortened by 5 bases and J by 1 base, with 11 bases between the two germline ends. The chain's CDR3 is CASSGTAGNTEAFF. The CDR3 nucleotides read TGTGCCAGCAGTGGAACGGCAGGGAACACTGAAGCTTTCTTT. The full variable domain, in which reference TRBV28 and TRBJ1-1 provide the parts outside the CDR3, is DVKVTQSSRYLVKRTGEKVFLECVQDMDHENMFWYRQDPGLGLRLIYFSYDVKMKEKGDIPEGYSVSREKKERFSLILESASTNQTSMYLCASSGTAGNTEAFFGQGTRLTVV.

The genes are TRBV6-4 and TRBJ2-1; a weak D match, TRBD1 (6 bases). Trimming took 3 bases from V and 7 from J, leaving 16 bases between them. In germline, CDR1 is MRHNA, CDR2 SNTAGT. The CDR3 has 15 amino acids. The CDR3 coding sequence is TGTGCCAGCAGTGAAGGCAGGGGCTCTCATAATGAGCAGTTCTTC. Residues: CASSEGRGSHNEQFF.

The rearrangement joins TRBV11-2 to TRBJ1-2, with D possibly being TRBD1 (5 bases). V lost 3 bases and J lost 3, with 11 bases in between. Germline V gene sequence: CDR1 SGHAT, CDR2 FQNNGV. This CDR3 comprises 14 residues. As DNA, the CDR3 is TGTGCCAGCAGCTTTGGCGCGGGGGACTATGGCTACACCTTC. Translated, it gives CASSFGAGDYGYTF.

CDR3 residues: CASRQGDQPQHF. The CDR3 DNA reads as TGTGCCAGCCGACAGGGTGATCAGCCCCAGCATTTT. The J gene is TRBJ1-5, the V gene TRBV6-5, with 7 bases lining up with TRBD1. CDR3 size: 12 residues. In germline, CDR1 is MNHEY, CDR2 SVGAGI. V gave up 8 bases and J gave up 5 bases; unmatched junction bases: 3.

The rearrangement links TRBV7-6 to TRBJ2-5; 7 nucleotides align to TRBD2. Losses at the gene ends were 4 bases for V and 5 bases for J; bases not matched to a gene: 13. The CDR3 runs to 16 residues. Germline lookup yields CDR1 SGHVS and CDR2 FNYEAQ. The CDR3 DNA reads TGTGCCAGCAGCTGGAGGGCGGGACTACTCGGGGAGACCCAGTACTTC. As protein: CASSWRAGLLGETQYF.

This clone was seen only once. The V and J genes are TRBV18 and TRBJ1-2, with TRBD1 identical over 7 bases. CDR3 length equals 11 residues. V gave up 6 bases and J gave up 5 bases; unmatched junction bases: 0. Germline CDR1 is KGHSH and CDR2 is LQKENI. The CDR3 loop is CASSGQYGYTF. The CDR3 DNA sequence: TGTGCCAGCTCGGGACAGTATGGCTACACCTTC.

The chain uses TRBV4-1 and TRBJ2-2, with 9 bases identical to TRBD2. From germline, CDR1 is MGHRA and CDR2 YSYEKL. This CDR3 region has 16 residues. Germline trimming cut 5 bases from V and 5 bases from J; bases unmatched to any gene: 9. The CDR3 loop reads CASSSPTTSGTGELFF. The CDR3 DNA sequence: TGCGCCAGCAGCTCCCCAACGACTAGCGGTACCGGGGAGCTGTTTTTT.

The chain joins TRBV5-1 to TRBJ1-6; the D gene is possibly TRBD1 (5 bases). The CDR3 totals 16 residues. Germline CDR1 reads SGHRS; CDR2 reads YFSETQ. Trimming stripped 4 bases from V and 0 bases from J, with 11 bases between. The CDR3 protein is CASSGGSSSYNSPLHF. CDR3 in DNA: TGCGCCAGCAGCGGGGGGTCTAGCTCCTATAATTCACCCCTCCACTTT.